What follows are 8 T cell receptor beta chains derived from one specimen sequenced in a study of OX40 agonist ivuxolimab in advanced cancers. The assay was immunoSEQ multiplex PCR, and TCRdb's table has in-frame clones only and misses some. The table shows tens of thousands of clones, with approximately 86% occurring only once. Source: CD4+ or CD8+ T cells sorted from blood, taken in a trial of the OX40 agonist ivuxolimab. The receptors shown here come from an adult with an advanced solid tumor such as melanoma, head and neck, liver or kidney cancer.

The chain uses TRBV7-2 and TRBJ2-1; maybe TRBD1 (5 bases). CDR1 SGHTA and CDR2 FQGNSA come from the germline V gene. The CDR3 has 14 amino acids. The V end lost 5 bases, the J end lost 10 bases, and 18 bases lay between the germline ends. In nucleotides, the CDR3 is TGTGCCAGCAGCCCCTTGGGGCCCCCCCACGAGCAGTTCTTC. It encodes CASSPLGPPHEQFF.

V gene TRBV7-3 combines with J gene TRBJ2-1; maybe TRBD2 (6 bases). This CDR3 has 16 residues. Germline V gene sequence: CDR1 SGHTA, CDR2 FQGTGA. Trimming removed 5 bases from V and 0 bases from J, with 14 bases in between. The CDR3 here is CASSRGGIASYNEQFF. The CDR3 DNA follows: TGTGCCAGCAGCCGAGGCGGGATAGCCTCCTACAATGAGCAGTTCTTC. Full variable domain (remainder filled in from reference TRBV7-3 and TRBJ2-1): GAGVSQTPSNKVTEKGKYVELRCDPISGHTALYWYRQSLGQGPEFLIYFQGTGAADDSGLPNDRFFAVRPEGSVSTLKIQRTERGDSAVYLCASSRGGIASYNEQFFGPGTRLTVL.

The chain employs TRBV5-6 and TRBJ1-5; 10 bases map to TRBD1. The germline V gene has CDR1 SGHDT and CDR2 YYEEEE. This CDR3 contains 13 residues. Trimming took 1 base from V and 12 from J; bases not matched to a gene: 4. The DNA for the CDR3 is TGTGCCAGCAGCTTGATGGGACAGGGGAACCAGCATTTT. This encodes CASSLMGQGNQHF.

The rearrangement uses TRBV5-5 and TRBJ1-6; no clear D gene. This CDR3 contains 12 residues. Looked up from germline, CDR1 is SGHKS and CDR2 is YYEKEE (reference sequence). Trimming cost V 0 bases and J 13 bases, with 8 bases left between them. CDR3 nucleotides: TGTGCCAGCAGCTTGGGCAGGAGGCCCCTCCACTTT. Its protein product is CASSLGRRPLHF.

The CDR3, as DNA: TGTGCCAGCAGTTCTACCAGCTACTTCTACACCTTC. This sequence encodes CASSSTSYFYTF. V gene TRBV6-5 combines with J gene TRBJ1-2, with D unresolved. Trimming removed 4 bases from V and 10 bases from J, with 13 bases in between. This CDR3 region has 12 residues. CDR1 and CDR2 (germline): MNHEY, SVGAGI.

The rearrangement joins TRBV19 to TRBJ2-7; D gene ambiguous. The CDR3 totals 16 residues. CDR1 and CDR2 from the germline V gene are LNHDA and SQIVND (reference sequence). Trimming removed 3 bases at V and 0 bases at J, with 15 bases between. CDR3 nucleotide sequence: TGTGCCAGTAGTATGGCCCACGTCAAACCCTCCTACGAGCAGTACTTC. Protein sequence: CASSMAHVKPSYEQYF. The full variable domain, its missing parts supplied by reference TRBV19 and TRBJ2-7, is DGGITQSPKYLFRKEGQNVTLSCEQNLNHDAMYWYRQDPGQGLRLIYYSQIVNDFQKGDIAEGYSVSREKKESFPLTVTSAQKNPTAFYLCASSMAHVKPSYEQYFGPGTRLTVT.

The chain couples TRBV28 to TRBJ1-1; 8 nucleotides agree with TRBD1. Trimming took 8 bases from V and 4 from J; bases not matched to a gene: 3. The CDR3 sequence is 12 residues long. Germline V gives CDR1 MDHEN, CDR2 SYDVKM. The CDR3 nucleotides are TGTGCCAGCCTTACAGGGGGCACTGAAGCTTTCTTT. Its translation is CASLTGGTEAFF.

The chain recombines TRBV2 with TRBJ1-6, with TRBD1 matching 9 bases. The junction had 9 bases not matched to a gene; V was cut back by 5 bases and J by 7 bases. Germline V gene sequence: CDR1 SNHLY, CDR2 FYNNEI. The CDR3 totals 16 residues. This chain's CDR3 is CASSTDRGVRNSPLHF. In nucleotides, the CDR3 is TGTGCCAGCAGTACAGACAGGGGGGTTAGAAATTCACCCCTCCACTTT.